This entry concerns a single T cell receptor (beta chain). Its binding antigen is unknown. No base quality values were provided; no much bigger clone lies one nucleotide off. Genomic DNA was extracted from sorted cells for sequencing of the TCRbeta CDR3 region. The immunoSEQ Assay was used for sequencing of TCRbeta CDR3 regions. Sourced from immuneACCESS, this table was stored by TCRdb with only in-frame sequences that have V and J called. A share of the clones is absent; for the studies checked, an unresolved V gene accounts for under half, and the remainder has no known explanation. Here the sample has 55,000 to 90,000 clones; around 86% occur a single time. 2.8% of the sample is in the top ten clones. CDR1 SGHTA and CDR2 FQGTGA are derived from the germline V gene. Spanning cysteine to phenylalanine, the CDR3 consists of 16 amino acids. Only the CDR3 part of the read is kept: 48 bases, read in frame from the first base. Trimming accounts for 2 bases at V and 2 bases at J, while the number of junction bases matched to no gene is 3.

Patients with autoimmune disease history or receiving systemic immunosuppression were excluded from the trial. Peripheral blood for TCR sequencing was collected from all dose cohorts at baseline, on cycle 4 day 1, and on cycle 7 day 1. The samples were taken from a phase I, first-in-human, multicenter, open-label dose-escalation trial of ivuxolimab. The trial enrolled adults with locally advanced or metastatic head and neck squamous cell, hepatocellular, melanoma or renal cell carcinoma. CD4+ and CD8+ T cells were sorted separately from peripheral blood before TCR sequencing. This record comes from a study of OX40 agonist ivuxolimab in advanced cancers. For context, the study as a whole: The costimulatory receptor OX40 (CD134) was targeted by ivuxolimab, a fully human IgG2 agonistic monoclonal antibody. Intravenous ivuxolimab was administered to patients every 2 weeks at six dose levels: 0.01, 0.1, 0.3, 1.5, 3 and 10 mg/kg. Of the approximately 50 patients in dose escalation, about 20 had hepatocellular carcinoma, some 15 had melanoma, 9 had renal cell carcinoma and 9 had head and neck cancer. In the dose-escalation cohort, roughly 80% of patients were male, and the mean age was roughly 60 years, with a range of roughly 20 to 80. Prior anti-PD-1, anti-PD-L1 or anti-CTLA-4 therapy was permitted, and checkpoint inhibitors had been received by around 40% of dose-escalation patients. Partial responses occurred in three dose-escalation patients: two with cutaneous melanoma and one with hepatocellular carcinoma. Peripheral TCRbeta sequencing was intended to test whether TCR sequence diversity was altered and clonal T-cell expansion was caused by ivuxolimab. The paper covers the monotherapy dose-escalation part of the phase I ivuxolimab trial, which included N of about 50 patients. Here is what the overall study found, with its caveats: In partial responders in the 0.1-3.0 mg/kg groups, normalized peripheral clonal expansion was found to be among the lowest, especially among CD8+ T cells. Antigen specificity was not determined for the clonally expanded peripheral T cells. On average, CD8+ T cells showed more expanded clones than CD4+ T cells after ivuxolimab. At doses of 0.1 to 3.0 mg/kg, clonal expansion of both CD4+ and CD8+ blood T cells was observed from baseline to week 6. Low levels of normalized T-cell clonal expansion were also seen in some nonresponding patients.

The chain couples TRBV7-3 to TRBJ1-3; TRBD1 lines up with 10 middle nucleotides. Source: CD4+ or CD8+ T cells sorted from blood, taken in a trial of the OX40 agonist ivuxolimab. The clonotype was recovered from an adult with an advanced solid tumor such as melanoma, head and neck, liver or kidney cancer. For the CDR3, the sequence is CASSLPGQGAGNTIYF. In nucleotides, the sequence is TGTGCCAGCAGCTTACCCGGACAGGGGGCTGGAAACACCATATATTTT.